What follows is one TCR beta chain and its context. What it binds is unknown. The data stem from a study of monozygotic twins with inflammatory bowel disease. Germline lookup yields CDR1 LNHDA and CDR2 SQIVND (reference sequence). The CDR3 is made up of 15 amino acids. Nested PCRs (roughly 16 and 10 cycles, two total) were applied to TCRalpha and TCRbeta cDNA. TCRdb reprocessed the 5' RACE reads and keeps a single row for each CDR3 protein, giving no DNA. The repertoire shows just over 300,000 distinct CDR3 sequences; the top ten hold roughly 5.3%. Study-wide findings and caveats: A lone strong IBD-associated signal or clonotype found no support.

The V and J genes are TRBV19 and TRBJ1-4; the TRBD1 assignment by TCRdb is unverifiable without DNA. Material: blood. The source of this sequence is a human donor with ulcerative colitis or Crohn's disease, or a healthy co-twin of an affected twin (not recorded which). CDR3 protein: CASSSTGRIDEKLFF.